This T cell receptor (beta chain) was sequenced for a study of T cell responses to AZD1222 COVID-19 vaccine. Study-wide results and limits: The peak T cell response came first, and repertoires were sampled only after it. Clonal diversity was possibly underestimated, and the donors were mostly white British, with more females.

This CDR3 comprises 13 residues. V dropped 6 bases and J dropped 6; count of bases not matched to a gene: 3. CDR1 is ENHRY, CDR2 SYGVKD, per germline. Concerning this clone itself: Its antigen remains unknown.

Profiled with immunoSEQ multiplex PCR; TCRdb holds only in-frame clones, not every one. The sample has some 120,000 clones, about 87% seen once. The sample in question was peripheral blood, obtained on day 0 of AZD1222 vaccination. The sequence was collected from an adult in good health. V and J are TRBV10-3 and TRBJ2-1; the match to TRBD2 covers 9 bases. The CDR3 sequence: CAISGREGNEQFF. CDR3 coding DNA: TGTGCCATCAGCGGGCGGGAGGGCAATGAGCAGTTCTTC.